The entry below describes one T cell receptor (beta chain). Its antigen has not been determined. This clone may be a read error of a much larger clone one base away. This sample was included in a study of Graves' ophthalmopathy and Graves' hyperthyroidism (dated by TCRdb to 2017 to 2018). Broadly, across the study: Stable hyperthyroidism was defined as no progression to ophthalmopathy within 18 months of follow-up. The study used signatures of the TCR beta repertoire to tell Graves' ophthalmopathy apart from Graves' hyperthyroidism and to predict which patients would progress to ophthalmopathy. In total, approximately 130 blood samples were TCR-sequenced: 40 to 45 ophthalmopathy, approximately 80 hyperthyroidism and around 17 hyperthyroidism-to-ophthalmopathy patients. To explore V-J signatures distinguishing ophthalmopathy from hyperthyroidism, a discovery set of under 110 patients (about 41 ophthalmopathy, 55 to 60 stable hyperthyroidism) was enrolled. The independent validation cohort included under 20 hyperthyroidism patients plus 17 patients who later progressed from hyperthyroidism to ophthalmopathy. In several hyperthyroidism patients, the T-cell repertoires found in thyroid tissue were compared with those found in blood. Following sample collection, hyperthyroidism patients were given methimazole at a starting dose of 30 mg daily, and ophthalmopathy patients were given high-dose intravenous methylprednisolone.

The hyperthyroidism patients were 18 to 65 years old and newly diagnosed, with a disease duration of less than 2 months. Anyone with other autoimmune diseases, uncontrolled infections, pregnancy or lactation was excluded from the study. Clinical symptoms, serum thyroxine, TRAb, thyroid ultrasound and orbital computed tomography were used for diagnosis. Total RNA was extracted with Trizol reagent and quality-checked on an Agilent 2100 Bioanalyzer. For repertoire sequencing, TCR beta CDR3 regions were amplified from RNA transcripts. The first round was an RT-PCR using HTBI primers with the Qiagen OneStep RT-PCR kit, and this first round was followed by a second-round multiplex PCR, then size selection and purification. The libraries underwent paired-end sequencing with 100 bp reads on an Illumina HiSeq2000. As for the authors' bioinformatics: SOAPnuke was used to process the reads, removing any read that contained adapters or uncalled bases, had a mean Phred below 15, or lacked an exact match to the constant primer or identifier. High-quality paired reads were merged with COPE v1.2.5. Clonotypes were defined as unique nucleotide sequences and were aligned to IMGT TRB V, D and J references using MiTCR v1.1. Analysis was restricted to V-J combinations with a frequency above 0.0001, which covered about 99% of repertoires. For each V-J combination, a TCR clonal expansion and chaos score was defined as the ratio of F50 clonal expansion to chaos observed in the TCRdist matrix. Welch's t-statistics and random forest were used to reduce features to over ten V-J combinations, which were fed into a naive Bayes classifier. The Morisita-Horn index was used to measure how similar the thyroid and blood repertoires were. Starting from the raw public reads, TCRdb applied fastp trimming at Q25, assembled clones with MiXCR and retained in-frame beta chains. Entries that share a CDR3 protein sequence are merged under the most common genes and DNA. TCRdb's processing, not the authors' own work, is the source of the V and J calls. The sample contains 500,000 to 600,000 distinct CDR3 sequences, approximately 35% of them found a single time. In total, the top ten clones hold about 4% of the sample.

CDR1 and CDR2 are drawn from the germline V gene (reference sequence): SEHNR, FQNEAQ. The CDR3 has 15 amino acids, counting the end cysteine and phenylalanine. Only CDR3 DNA is held: 45 bases, read in frame from base 1. Here V drops 5 bases and J drops 2 bases, and the junction holds 6 bases not matched to any gene. Overall study results and their limits: In cross-validation, the 13-signature model distinguished ophthalmopathy from stable hyperthyroidism with about 90% sensitivity and approximately 81% specificity, while in the test set the corresponding values were approximately 80% and 75%. Most expanded thyroid clonotypes with frequency above 0.001 were also detected in blood, suggesting blood repertoires may reflect the thyroid immune response. Sample size was not statistically predetermined, and group allocation was not concealed from the investigators. In validation, the model predicted ophthalmopathy progression with over 60% sensitivity and about 77% specificity; some twelve predicted patients were CT-confirmed with GO in a median of roughly 6.8 months.

Sequences were obtained from peripheral blood or thyroid tissue (not recorded which). The sequence was obtained from an adult man with Graves' hyperthyroidism. The rearrangement joined TRBV7-9 to TRBJ2-5, with 9 bases aligning to TRBD2. The CDR3 protein sequence reads: CASSRISGGQETQYF. The DNA sequence reads TGTGCCAGCAGCCGGATTAGCGGGGGTCAAGAGACCCAGTACTTC. With the portions outside the CDR3 filled from the reference TRBV7-9 and TRBJ2-5 genes, the complete variable region becomes DTGVSQNPRHKITKRGQNVTFRCDPISEHNRLYWYRQTLGQGPEFLTYFQNEAQLEKSRLLSDRFSAERPKGSFSTLEIQRTEQGDSAMYLCASSRISGGQETQYFGPGTRLLVL.